A single TCR beta chain is shown here with its context. Its antigen is currently unknown. CDR3 size: 14 residues. Unmatched junction bases numbered 2, after V lost 5 bases and J lost 2 bases. CDR1 is ENHRY and CDR2 is SYGVKD in the germline V gene. These data originate in a study of beta chain features in type 1 diabetes. Study-wide findings and caveats: Whether TCRB rearrangement is influenced by HLA type went unresolved here. Shortening that was moderate but significant affected the TCRB CDR3s of Type 1 diabetes patients in all four CD4+ subsets. Patients with type 1 diabetes showed fewer VDJ junction insertions and more deletions.

Reverse transcription of all isolated RNA meant that expressed TCRB transcripts were sequenced. TCRdb's copy holds only in-frame clones and misses some; the assay was immunoSEQ multiplex PCR. The sample holds around 160,000 clones, around 8.6% seen once. The sequenced material came from central memory CD4+ T cells from blood. The TCR sequence derives from a woman younger than 35 with type 1 diabetes. The chain couples TRBV10-3 to TRBJ2-7; 11 bases fit TRBD1. The CDR3 loop is CAISPGQGAYEQYF. The CDR3, as DNA: TGTGCCATCAGTCCGGGACAGGGGGCCTACGAGCAGTACTTC.